This is a list of T cell receptor beta chains from one sample in a study of long-term antiretroviral therapy in people with HIV. Repertoires were generated with immunoSEQ multiplex PCR, while TCRdb's copy carries only in-frame clones and drops some. Among tens of thousands of clones listed, roughly 86% were seen once. The input for sequencing was unsorted PBMCs, taken 0.1 years before starting antiretroviral therapy. Every receptor here comes from a woman aged 45-60 years with HIV. Each CDR3 is given with its conserved first and last residue. Each record gives: J gene, D gene, V gene, clone size, CDR3 protein, CDR3 DNA. D genes are given only for firm matches. The size entry is marked missing in some rows and otherwise reads once, few, many or a size class.

>TRBJ1-5|TRBD1|TRBV2|few
CASRPGGTRSNQPQHF
TGTGCCAGTCGCCCAGGGGGAACTAGGAGCAATCAGCCCCAGCATTTT
>TRBJ1-2|NA|TRBV7-9|NA
CASSFPGPYGYTF
TGTGCCAGCAGCTTCCCAGGACCCTATGGCTACACCTTC
>TRBJ2-3|NA|TRBV19|NA
CASSVGHVGGSTDTQYF
TGTGCCAGTAGCGTGGGACATGTGGGGGGCTCCACAGATACGCAGTATTTT
>TRBJ2-6|NA|TRBV5-1|NA
CASSLEWGLGANVLTF
TGCGCCAGCAGCTTGGAATGGGGGCTTGGGGCCAACGTCCTGACTTTC
>TRBJ2-7|NA|TRBV15|NA
CATSRGYEQYF
TGTGCCACCAGCAGGGGTTACGAGCAGTACTTC
>TRBJ2-7|TRBD1|TRBV10-3|once
CAISDATTGQDEQYF
TGTGCCATCAGCGACGCCACGACAGGGCAGGACGAGCAGTACTTC
>TRBJ1-4|TRBD1|TRBV4-1|NA
CASSQNRGSNEKLFF
TGCGCCAGCAGCCAGAACAGGGGCTCTAATGAAAAACTGTTTTTT
>TRBJ1-1|NA|TRBV5-1|NA
CASSPGGGGNTEAFF
TGCGCCAGCAGCCCTGGAGGAGGGGGGAACACTGAAGCTTTCTTT
>TRBJ2-6|NA|TRBV27|NA
CASSLVGTGSSGANVLTF
TGTGCCAGCAGTTTAGTAGGGACGGGTTCCTCTGGGGCCAACGTCCTGACTTTC
>TRBJ2-1|TRBD1|TRBV2|NA
CASSVRTGAYNEQFF
TGTGCCAGCAGTGTAAGGACAGGGGCTTACAATGAGCAGTTCTTC
>TRBJ1-6|NA|TRBV5-1|NA
CASSLESGGRSPLHF
TGCGCCAGCAGCTTGGAATCGGGGGGCCGATCACCCCTCCACTTT
>TRBJ1-1|NA|TRBV7-9|NA
CASSSGFEAFF
TGTGCCAGCAGCTCGGGGTTCGAAGCTTTCTTT
>TRBJ1-4|NA|TRBV7-9|NA
CASSLAAGNNEKLFF
TGTGCCAGCAGCTTAGCGGCAGGGAATAATGAAAAACTGTTTTTT
>TRBJ2-3|NA|TRBV29-1|NA
CSVEKQGTDTQYF
TGCAGCGTTGAAAAGCAGGGGACAGATACGCAGTATTTT
>TRBJ1-5|TRBD1|TRBV19|NA
CASSMDRSSNQPQHF
TGTGCCAGTAGTATGGACAGGAGCAGCAATCAGCCCCAGCATTTT